Listed here is a single TCR beta chain. This specimen includes other DNA sequences encoding the same CDR3. The CDR3 contains 13 residues. The V and J ends lost 4 bases and 3 bases respectively, with 9 bases between them. CDR1 KGHSH and CDR2 LQKENI come from the germline V gene. The data belong to a study of control samples from healthy donors and cancer patients. Sequenced by immunoSEQ multiplex PCR; TCRdb stores in-frame clones only, minus some. This repertoire shows more than 60,000 clones, roughly 90% found once; its top ten account for approximately 5.9%. The chain links TRBV18 to TRBJ2-5; a weak D match, TRBD1 (6 bases). The source is a man aged 55 to 69 with colorectal cancer. Sequencing was carried out using PBMCs. CDR3 amino acids: CASSLGQKETQYF. CDR3 coding DNA: TGTGCCAGCTCACTGGGACAAAAAGAGACCCAGTACTTC. The full variable domain, in which reference TRBV18 and TRBJ2-5 provide the parts outside the CDR3, is NAGVMQNPRHLVRRRGQEARLRCSPMKGHSHVYWYRQLPEEGLKFMVYLQKENIIDESGMPKERFSAEFPKEGPSILRIQQVVRGDSAAYFCASSLGQKETQYFGPGTRLLVL.